This section outlines one T cell receptor (beta chain) sequence together with its context. J gave up 4 bases and V 3 bases, and 7 bases lay outside the gene matches. The CDR3 extends over 16 amino acids. The germline V gene has CDR1 WSHSY and CDR2 SAAADI. This entry is derived from a study of T cell clones after liver transplantation. TCRdb's copy holds only in-frame clones and misses some; the assay was immunoSEQ multiplex PCR. Here the sample spans some 50,000 clones, 60% to 80% being singletons. Material: CD4+ T cells from blood, obtained at the 22-month timepoint. V gene TRBV10-2 combines with J gene TRBJ2-1; 9 bases fit TRBD2. The TCR sequence derives from a human patient who received a liver transplant. T cells may partly derive from the graft donor. The CDR3 loop is CASSDSSSGDYNEQFF. The CDR3 DNA reads TGCGCCAGCAGTGATAGTTCTAGCGGGGATTACAATGAGCAGTTCTTC.